These 6 T cell receptor beta chains share one sample of origin, sequenced in a study of cytomegalovirus exposure and HLA in healthy donors. The PCR made use of 60 Vbeta and 13 Jbeta primers. Clones were read by immunoSEQ multiplex PCR, and TCRdb kept only the in-frame ones, dropping some. The table lists about 160,000 clones. The material sequenced was PBMCs. These receptors were obtained from a man aged 25-45 years in good health and CMV-seronegative.

The V gene is TRBV28, the J gene TRBJ2-1, with 9 bases aligning to TRBD2. This CDR3 comprises 16 residues. The germline V gene has CDR1 MDHEN and CDR2 SYDVKM. V dropped 2 bases and J dropped 6; count of bases not matched to a gene: 8. The CDR3 DNA reads TGTGCCAGCAGTTTAGGGATAGCGGGAGAATCCAATGAGCAGTTCTTC. Amino acid sequence: CASSLGIAGESNEQFF. The full variable domain, completed using reference TRBV28 and TRBJ2-1, is DVKVTQSSRYLVKRTGEKVFLECVQDMDHENMFWYRQDPGLGLRLIYFSYDVKMKEKGDIPEGYSVSREKKERFSLILESASTNQTSMYLCASSLGIAGESNEQFFGPGTRLTVL.

This chain connects TRBV29-1 to TRBJ1-4, with 9 bases fitting TRBD1. CDR1 and CDR2 from the germline V gene are SQVTM and ANQGSEA. With V trimmed by 6 bases and J by 5 bases, 7 bases remained unmatched. The CDR3 has 14 amino acids. CDR3 bases: TGCAGCGTCGGGACCGGGACAGGGAATGAAAAACTGTTTTTT. This translates into CSVGTGTGNEKLFF.

The chain has TRBV10-3 and TRBJ1-2; D is uncertain. Trimming removed 3 bases from V and 5 bases from J, with 13 bases in between. The CDR3 length is 14 residues. Germline CDR1 and CDR2: ENHRY and SYGVKD. The DNA for the CDR3 is TGTGCCATCAGTGATGGACGGGAGGTATATGGCTACACCTTC. Protein sequence: CAISDGREVYGYTF.

This chain uses TRBV19 with TRBJ1-2, with 8 nucleotides matching TRBD1. The CDR3 has 15 residues. Germline V lookup: CDR1 LNHDA, CDR2 SQIVND (reference sequence). The V and J ends lost 5 bases and 3 bases, in that order; junction bases with no gene match: 8. This chain's CDR3 is CASSPRGQEHYGYTF. CDR3 nucleotides: TGTGCCAGTAGTCCCAGGGGACAGGAGCACTATGGCTACACCTTC.

The chain recombines TRBV30 with TRBJ1-4, with 10 nucleotides matching TRBD1. The length of the CDR3 is 12 residues. Unmatched junction bases numbered 2, after V lost 5 bases and J lost 8 bases. The germline V gene encodes CDR1 GTSNPN and CDR2 SVGIG (reference sequence). Here the CDR3 reads CAWGTGEEKLFF. CDR3 nucleotide sequence: TGTGCCTGGGGGACAGGGGAGGAAAAACTGTTTTTT. Together with reference TRBV30 and TRBJ1-4, the CDR3 gives the full variable domain: SQTIHQWPATLVQPVGSPLSLECTVEGTSNPNLYWYRQAAGRGLQLLFYSVGIGQISSEVPQNLSASRPQDRQFILSSKKLLLSDSGFYLCAWGTGEEKLFFGSGTQLSVL.

The V and J genes are TRBV28 and TRBJ1-1, with D unclear. Germline-derived CDR1 and CDR2 are MDHEN and SYDVKM. V was trimmed by 5 bases and J by 5 bases, leaving 21 bases between them. This CDR3 has 16 residues. Here the CDR3 reads CASSPPVTSTKTEAFF. The CDR3 DNA sequence: TGTGCCAGCAGTCCTCCCGTGACAAGCACGAAGACTGAAGCTTTCTTT.